Presented here are 29 T cell receptor beta chains from one specimen sequenced in a study of shared clonotypes between healthy human individuals. Only in-frame clones appear in the TCRdb table, and some are missing; sequencing was by immunoSEQ multiplex PCR. The sample records roughly 2,500,000 clones, 80% to 95% being singletons. Source material: naive CD4+ T cells from PBMCs. Subset given: CD45RA+ positively selected. All receptors come from a man between 18 and 29 years old in good health. Some clones in this sample may be carry-over from other donors' samples.

This chain links TRBV28 with TRBJ1-5; D is unresolved. The germline gives CDR1 MDHEN, CDR2 SYDVKM. Trimming left V 6 bases short and J 4 bases short, with 13 bases between. The CDR3 runs to 14 residues. The CDR3 coding sequence is TGTGCCAGCAGGGAGACGAGTCGGAATCAGCCCCAGCATTTT. Amino acids: CASRETSRNQPQHF. Using reference TRBV28 and TRBJ1-5 for the parts outside the CDR3, the full variable domain is DVKVTQSSRYLVKRTGEKVFLECVQDMDHENMFWYRQDPGLGLRLIYFSYDVKMKEKGDIPEGYSVSREKKERFSLILESASTNQTSMYLCASRETSRNQPQHFGDGTRLSIL.

CDR3 bases: TGTGCCAGCAACCGCCGGGACAGGGACGCCACTGAAGCTTTCTTT. Its protein product is CASNRRDRDATEAFF. This chain connects TRBV28 to TRBJ1-1; 9 bases line up with TRBD1. Germline V gene sequence: CDR1 MDHEN, CDR2 SYDVKM. CDR3 size: 15 residues. The V gene end was trimmed by 7 bases and the J gene end by 4 bases; junction bases not matched to a gene: 10.

V gene TRBV5-8 combines with J gene TRBJ2-7; D tentatively reads TRBD1 or TRBD2 (5 bases each). The CDR3 totals 16 residues. Deletions cut 2 bases from V and 0 bases from J, with 15 bases between. Germline-derived CDR1 and CDR2 are SGHTS and YDEGEE. This CDR3 is CASSFVLGTGSYEQYF. The CDR3 DNA is TGTGCCAGCAGCTTCGTCCTCGGGACGGGCTCCTACGAGCAGTACTTC.

The genes are TRBV11-2 and TRBJ2-5; D might be TRBD2 (6 bases). Germline loops: CDR1 SGHAT, CDR2 FQNNGV. There are 16 residues in the CDR3. V lost 3 bases and J 7 bases, leaving 21 bases between the germline ends. The DNA for the CDR3 is TGTGCCAGCAGCTTTACGGCGGCGGGGACCTTAATGACCCAGTACTTC. Translating it yields CASSFTAAGTLMTQYF. The full variable domain, its missing parts supplied by reference TRBV11-2 and TRBJ2-5, is EAGVAQSPRYKIIEKRQSVAFWCNPISGHATLYWYQQILGQGPKLLIQFQNNGVVDDSQLPKDRFSAERLKGVDSTLKIQPAKLEDSAVYLCASSFTAAGTLMTQYFGPGTRLLVL.

The chain couples TRBV19 to TRBJ1-3; the match to TRBD1 covers 8 bases. Germline V gene sequence: CDR1 LNHDA, CDR2 SQIVND (reference sequence). The CDR3 is made up of 16 amino acids. Losses at the gene ends were 5 bases for V and 2 bases for J; bases not matched to a gene: 8. CDR3 in amino acids: CASSPGTGRTGNTIYF. The CDR3 coding sequence is TGTGCCAGTAGTCCAGGGACAGGTCGTACTGGAAACACCATATATTTT.

The gene calls are TRBV4-1 and TRBJ1-4; 9 bases line up with TRBD1. The CDR3 length is 15 residues. Trimming at V came to 5 bases and at J to 7 bases, leaving 8 bases not matched to a gene. The germline V gene encodes CDR1 MGHRA and CDR2 YSYEKL. CDR3: CASSELTGGFEKLFF. In DNA form, the CDR3 reads TGCGCCAGCAGCGAACTTACAGGGGGCTTTGAAAAACTGTTTTTT.

This sequence joins TRBV5-4 and TRBJ1-4; D not certain. This CDR3 contains 14 residues. Trimming shortened V by 4 bases and J by 7 bases, and 14 bases separated the two germline ends. Germline V gene lookup returns CDR1 SGHNT and CDR2 YYREEE (reference sequence). CDR3 amino acids: CASSQPPRSEKLFF. CDR3 coding DNA: TGTGCCAGCAGCCAACCCCCCAGAAGTGAAAAACTGTTTTTT.

The chain recombines TRBV6-1 with TRBJ2-1, with 10 bases identical to TRBD2. CDR3 size: 15 residues. The V segment lost 4 bases and the J segment 3 bases; nucleotides outside the gene matches: 3. CDR1 is MNHNS, CDR2 SASEGT, per germline. The CDR3 spells CASSAPSGSYNEQFF. As DNA, the CDR3 is TGTGCCAGCAGTGCGCCTAGCGGGAGCTACAATGAGCAGTTCTTC.

The CDR3 coding sequence is TGTGCCAGCAGCTTAGGGGGATCGGGGGGCCAAGAGACCCAGTACTTC. Translating it yields CASSLGGSGGQETQYF. The genes are TRBV11-2 and TRBJ2-5; TRBD2 matches at 7 bases. V lost 1 base, J lost 1 base, and 6 bases stayed unmatched. This CDR3 spans 16 amino acids. Germline values: CDR1 SGHAT, CDR2 FQNNGV.

V is TRBV5-4 and J is TRBJ2-7; the D gene is possibly TRBD1 (6 bases). Germline assignment: CDR1 SGHNT and CDR2 YYREEE (reference sequence). The V gene lost 4 bases and the J gene lost 2 bases, with 13 bases spanning the gap. CDR3 length equals 14 residues. CDR3 residues: CASSKGQIPYEQYF. The CDR3 nucleotides are TGTGCCAGCAGCAAGGGACAAATACCCTACGAGCAGTACTTC.

This sequence joins TRBV28 and TRBJ1-2; D gene ambiguous. Looked up from germline, CDR1 is MDHEN and CDR2 is SYDVKM. Trimming removed 3 bases at V and 8 bases at J, with 10 bases between. The CDR3 is 12 residues long. The CDR3 loop is CASSFAGWGYTF. CDR3 sequence (DNA): TGTGCCAGCAGTTTCGCCGGGTGGGGCTACACCTTC.

This clone was counted a few times. The chain recombines TRBV18 with TRBJ1-2; D is uncertain. Trimming removed 6 bases from V and 3 bases from J, with 11 bases in between. This CDR3 has 13 amino acids. From germline, CDR1 is KGHSH and CDR2 LQKENI. CDR3 residues: CASSQIADYGYTF. The CDR3 DNA is TGTGCCAGCTCCCAGATAGCCGACTATGGCTACACCTTC.

The chain carries TRBV6-5 and TRBJ2-3; no firm D call. Trimming took 4 bases from V and 0 from J, leaving 8 bases between them. This CDR3 is 14 amino acids long. From germline, CDR1 is MNHEY and CDR2 SVGAGI. The CDR3 spells CASSFSRSTDTQYF. Here the CDR3 DNA reads TGTGCCAGCAGTTTTTCCCGGAGCACAGATACGCAGTATTTT.

Comment on this clone: Other nucleotide sequences from this sample produce the same CDR3. The chain has TRBV5-1 and TRBJ1-1; a weak D match, TRBD1 (5 bases). V was cut by 5 bases and J by 3 bases, with 11 bases left in between. Germline V lookup: CDR1 SGHRS, CDR2 YFSETQ. The CDR3 sequence is 13 residues long. CDR3 loop: CASSPQGYTEAFF. CDR3 coding DNA: TGCGCCAGCAGTCCTCAGGGTTACACTGAAGCTTTCTTT.

V is TRBV2 and J is TRBJ2-7; 8 bases align to TRBD2. V shed 4 bases, J shed 7 bases, and the junction held 12 bases outside the gene matches. The CDR3 sequence is 15 residues long. Looked up from germline, CDR1 is SNHLY and CDR2 is FYNNEI. For the CDR3, the DNA is TGTGCCAGCAGTGTTGATAGCGGGATATTACGGGAGCAGTACTTC. The encoded protein is CASSVDSGILREQYF.

The rearrangement joins TRBV4-3 to TRBJ2-7; the D gene is possibly TRBD2 (5 bases). The V end lost 0 bases, the J end lost 5 bases, and 14 bases lay between the germline ends. CDR1 is LGHNA and CDR2 is YSLEER in the germline V gene. The CDR3 spans 15 residues. CDR3 amino acids: CASSQDLDWANEQYF. The CDR3 DNA follows: TGCGCCAGCAGCCAAGATTTGGACTGGGCAAACGAGCAGTACTTC.

The chain links TRBV11-3 to TRBJ2-2; D perhaps matches TRBD1 (5 bases). Looked up from germline, CDR1 is SGHNT and CDR2 is YENEEA. Between the trimmed V and J ends, which lost 5 bases and 7 bases, there was a span of 17 bases. This CDR3 region has 15 residues. CDR3 amino acids: CASSDQGLNGGELFF. Written as DNA, the CDR3 is TGTGCCAGCAGCGATCAGGGTTTGAACGGCGGGGAGCTGTTTTTT.

J is TRBJ2-3 and V is TRBV19; a weak D match, TRBD1 (5 bases). The ends were cut back, 6 bases at V and 4 bases at J, with 14 bases in the middle. Germline CDR1 is LNHDA and CDR2 is SQIVND (reference sequence). This CDR3 is built from 14 residues. CDR3 coding DNA: TGTGCCAGTAGCAGGGTCGGGTTGGCAGATACGCAGTATTTT. Translating gives CASSRVGLADTQYF.

This chain connects TRBV5-4 to TRBJ2-7; possibly TRBD1 for D (6 bases). V lost 2 bases to trimming and J lost 2 bases, with 11 bases between them. The germline CDR1 and CDR2 sequences are SGHNT and YYREEE (reference sequence). The CDR3 spans 14 residues. DNA of the CDR3: TGTGCCAGCAGCTTCACCAGGGGCACCTACGAGCAGTACTTC. Its translation is CASSFTRGTYEQYF.

The chain links TRBV9 to TRBJ1-2; the D gene is possibly TRBD1 (6 bases). V lost 4 bases and J lost 7, with 20 bases in between. Germline lookup yields CDR1 SGDLS and CDR2 YYNGEE. This CDR3 is built from 15 residues. The CDR3 is CASSRLPTGYVGYTF. The CDR3 coding sequence is TGTGCCAGCAGCCGCTTACCCACAGGGTACGTTGGCTACACCTTC.

The chain carries TRBV5-6 and TRBJ2-6; D ambiguous. Per germline, CDR1 SGHDT and CDR2 YYEEEE. This CDR3 is 18 amino acids long. V was pared by 4 bases and J by 4 bases, with 21 bases between. DNA for the CDR3: TGTGCCAGCAGCCCTTTAGGTAGCAGGAAGACCGGGGCCAACGTCCTGACTTTC. Residues: CASSPLGSRKTGANVLTF.

The CDR3 sequence: CASRDSSSTDTQYF. DNA for the CDR3: TGTGCCAGCAGGGACAGCTCTAGCACAGATACGCAGTATTTT. This chain connects TRBV21-1 to TRBJ2-3; no check of the table's D call, TRBD1, against the DNA was made. TRBV21-1 is given as a pseudogene. The CDR3 runs to 14 residues.

This clone was counted once. J is TRBJ2-7 and V is TRBV18; 11 positions match TRBD2. J lost 5 bases, V lost 1 base, and 7 bases had no gene match. The germline V gene encodes CDR1 KGHSH and CDR2 LQKENI. CDR3 length equals 16 residues. CDR3 residues: CASSPQRVAGGDEQYF. Written as DNA, the CDR3 is TGTGCCAGCTCACCACAAAGGGTAGCGGGAGGGGACGAGCAGTACTTC.

V is TRBV18 and J is TRBJ1-3; TRBD1 is a possible D gene (5 bases). CDR3 length equals 16 residues. CDR1 and CDR2 (germline): KGHSH, LQKENI. Trimming shortened V by 3 bases and J by 0 bases, and 12 bases separated the two germline ends. CDR3 DNA: TGTGCCAGCTCACCTCGTCAGACAGTCTCTGGAAACACCATATATTTT. Its translation is CASSPRQTVSGNTIYF.

The V and J genes are TRBV7-8 and TRBJ2-2; possibly TRBD1 or TRBD2 for D (7 bases each). V was trimmed by 5 bases and J by 6 bases, leaving 19 bases between them. Germline CDR1 is SGHVS and CDR2 is FQNEAQ. The CDR3 covers 16 residues. DNA for the CDR3: TGTGCCAGCAGCCGCAGACAGGGACTAAGTCCCGGGGAGCTGTTTTTT. Its translation: CASSRRQGLSPGELFF.

The chain has TRBV9 and TRBJ2-7; D gene uncertain. V lost 0 bases and J lost 3, with 10 bases in between. This CDR3 comprises 14 residues. Germline V gives CDR1 SGDLS, CDR2 YYNGEE. CDR3 coding DNA: TGTGCCAGCAGCGTAGGAGCGTCTAGCTACGAGCAGTACTTC. It yields the protein CASSVGASSYEQYF.

The rearrangement links TRBV15 to TRBJ1-1; possibly TRBD1 for D (6 bases). The V end was cut by 3 bases, the J end by 3 bases, with 11 bases between. Germline assignment: CDR1 LNHNV and CDR2 YYDKDF (reference sequence). The CDR3 contains 14 residues. CDR3 region: CATSRGGGYTEAFF. CDR3 in DNA: TGTGCCACCAGCAGGGGAGGGGGGTACACTGAAGCTTTCTTT.

Note on this clone: This same CDR3 is encoded by further DNA sequences in the sample. The CDR3 is CASSSRLAGGTDTQYF. CDR3 nucleotide sequence: TGTGCCAGCAGCTCGAGACTAGCGGGGGGCACAGATACGCAGTATTTT. The V gene is TRBV5-4, the J gene TRBJ2-3; the match to TRBD2 covers 12 bases. The length of the CDR3 is 16 residues. CDR1 and CDR2 from the germline V gene are SGHNT and YYREEE (reference sequence). Trimming at V came to 3 bases and at J to 1 base, leaving 3 bases not matched to a gene.

The chain is built from TRBV7-2 and TRBJ2-5, with D perhaps matching TRBD1 (5 bases). Trimming left V 0 bases short and J 5 bases short, with 13 bases between. The CDR3 covers 15 residues. The germline gives CDR1 SGHTA, CDR2 FQGNSA. The CDR3 spells CASSLAGQVSETQYF. CDR3 DNA sequence: TGTGCCAGCAGCTTAGCGGGGCAGGTCTCGGAGACCCAGTACTTC.